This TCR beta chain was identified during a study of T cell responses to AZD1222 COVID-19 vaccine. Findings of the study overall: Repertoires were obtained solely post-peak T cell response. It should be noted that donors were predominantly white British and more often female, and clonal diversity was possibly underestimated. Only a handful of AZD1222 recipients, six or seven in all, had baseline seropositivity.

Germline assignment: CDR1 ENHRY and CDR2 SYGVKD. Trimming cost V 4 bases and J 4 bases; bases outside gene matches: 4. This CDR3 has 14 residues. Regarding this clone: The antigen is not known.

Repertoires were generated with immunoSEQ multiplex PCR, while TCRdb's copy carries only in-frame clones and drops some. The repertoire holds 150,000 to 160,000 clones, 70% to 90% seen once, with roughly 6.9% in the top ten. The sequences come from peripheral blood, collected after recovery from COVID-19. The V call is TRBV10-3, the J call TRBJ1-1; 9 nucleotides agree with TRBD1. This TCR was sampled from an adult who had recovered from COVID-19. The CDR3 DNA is TGTGCCATCAGTGGTACAGGGGGCGGCACTGAAGCTTTCTTT. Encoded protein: CAISGTGGGTEAFF.